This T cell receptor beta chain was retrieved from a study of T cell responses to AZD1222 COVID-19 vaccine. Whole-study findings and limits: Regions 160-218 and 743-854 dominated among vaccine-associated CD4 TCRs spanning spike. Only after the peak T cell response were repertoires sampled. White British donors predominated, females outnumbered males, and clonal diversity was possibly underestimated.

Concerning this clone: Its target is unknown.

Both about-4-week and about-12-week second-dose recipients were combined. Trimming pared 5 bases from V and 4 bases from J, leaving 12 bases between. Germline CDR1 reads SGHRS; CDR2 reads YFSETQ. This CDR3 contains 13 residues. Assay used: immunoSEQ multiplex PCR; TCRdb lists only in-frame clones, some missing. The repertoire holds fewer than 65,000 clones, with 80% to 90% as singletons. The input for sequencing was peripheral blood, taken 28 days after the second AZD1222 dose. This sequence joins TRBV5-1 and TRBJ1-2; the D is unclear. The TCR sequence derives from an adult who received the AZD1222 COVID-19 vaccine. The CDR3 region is CASRDTRSYGYTF. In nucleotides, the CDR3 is TGCGCCAGCAGGGATACACGGAGCTATGGCTACACCTTC.